The 22 T cell receptor beta chains below come from one sample, sequenced in a study of molecular identifiers for immune sequencing clone quantification. Using its own MiXCR run on the PCR reads, TCRdb lists one record per CDR3 protein. The top ten hold about 0.79% of the sample, which has about 320,000 distinct CDR3 sequences, 20% to 25% seen once. Sample: naive CD8+ T cells from blood, with Jurkat cell RNA spiked in. Indicated subset: FACS-sorted CD8+CD4-CCR7+CD45RA+ naive T cells. Receptors originate from a human donor in good health. Some libraries in this study had Jurkat cell RNA spiked in.

This clonotype was recorded many times. The gene calls are TRBV6-5 and TRBJ2-5; unclear D gene. The ends were cut back, 6 bases at V and 1 base at J, with 12 bases in the middle. Germline lookup yields CDR1 MNHEY and CDR2 SVGAGI. The CDR3 runs to 14 residues. CDR3 nucleotide sequence: TGTGCCAGCAGATCGGAGTATTTCCAAGAGACCCAGTACTTC. This gives the protein CASRSEYFQETQYF.

This clonotype was observed at least ten times. This rearrangement joins TRBV7-9 to TRBJ2-3; TRBD1 is a possible D gene (6 bases). CDR1 is SEHNR and CDR2 is FQNEAQ in the germline V gene (reference sequence). This CDR3 comprises 15 residues. With 0 bases removed from V and 4 bases from J, the gap between germline ends came to 11 bases. The CDR3 DNA sequence: TGTGCCAGCAGCTTAGCTCAGGGGCTCGCAGATACGCAGTATTTT. It is translated as CASSLAQGLADTQYF. The whole variable domain, filled in from reference TRBV7-9 and TRBJ2-3, reads DTGVSQNPRHKITKRGQNVTFRCDPISEHNRLYWYRQTLGQGPEFLTYFQNEAQLEKSRLLSDRFSAERPKGSFSTLEIQRTEQGDSAMYLCASSLAQGLADTQYFGPGTRLTVL.

There are many counts of this clonotype. The rearrangement uses TRBV4-1 and TRBJ2-3; D is possibly TRBD2 (6 bases). Deletions cut 0 bases from V and 6 bases from J, with 10 bases between. Germline CDR1 MGHRA, CDR2 YSYEKL. This CDR3 has 14 residues. CDR3 bases: TGCGCCAGCAGCCAAGAGACTAGACCGGATACGCAGTATTTT. Translation gives CASSQETRPDTQYF.

The chain joins TRBV30 to TRBJ2-7, with 9 bases identical to TRBD1. CDR3 size: 13 residues. The V segment lost 6 bases and the J segment 2 bases; nucleotides outside the gene matches: 5. Per the germline V gene, CDR1 is GTSNPN and CDR2 is SVGIG (reference sequence). CDR3 residues: CACADRGAYEQYF. The CDR3 DNA follows: TGTGCCTGCGCCGACAGGGGGGCCTACGAGCAGTACTTC.

This clonotype was detected many times. The chain couples TRBV7-2 to TRBJ2-5; 8 bases match TRBD1. Germline V lookup: CDR1 SGHTA, CDR2 FQGNSA. V dropped 5 bases and J dropped 0; count of bases not matched to a gene: 14. The length of the CDR3 is 18 residues. The CDR3 loop reads CASSPPRGTGQYQETQYF. The CDR3 coding sequence is TGTGCCAGCAGCCCACCGAGGGGGACAGGACAGTACCAAGAGACCCAGTACTTC. Looking up the rest from reference TRBV7-2 and TRBJ2-5 gives the full variable domain: GAGVSQSPSNKVTEKGKDVELRCDPISGHTALYWYRQSLGQGLEFLIYFQGNSAPDKSGLPSDRFSAERTGGSVSTLTIQRTQQEDSAVYLCASSPPRGTGQYQETQYFGPGTRLLVL.

This clonotype was seen only a few times. CDR3 residues: CASRLVPAVTPPTYEQYF. CDR3 DNA sequence: TGTGCAAGTCGCTTAGTGCCCGCGGTCACCCCACCAACCTACGAGCAGTACTTC. This chain connects TRBV12-2 to TRBJ2-7. TRBV12-2 is deemed a pseudogene. The length of the CDR3 is 18 residues.

Notes on this clonotype: This may come from a read error, since a much larger clone is one base off. The chain has TRBV7-2 and TRBJ2-3, with D perhaps matching TRBD2 (7 bases). CDR1 and CDR2 from the germline V gene are SGHTA and FQGNSA. The germline V and J ends were trimmed by 6 bases and 2 bases, with 21 bases remaining between them. The CDR3 spans 17 residues. The CDR3 here is CASSTGPGGGYTDTQYF. The CDR3 region has the DNA TGTGCCAGCAGTACAGGGCCTGGCGGGGGCTACACAGATACGCAGTATTTT.

A remark on this clonotype: Since a much larger clone is just one base distant, this may be a read error. Written as DNA, the CDR3 is TGTGCCACCAGCAGAGGTCCCGGGACCCAGTACTTC. Encoded protein: CATSRGPGTQYF. The chain carries TRBV15 and TRBJ2-5; unclear D gene. Trimming shortened V by 1 base and J by 7 bases, and 7 bases separated the two germline ends. The CDR3 runs to 12 residues. Germline CDR1 is LNHNV and CDR2 is YYDKDF (reference sequence). Variable domain in full (rest from reference TRBV15 and TRBJ2-5): DAMVIQNPRYQVTQFGKPVTLSCSQTLNHNVMYWYQQKSSQAPKLLFHYYDKDFNNEADTPDNFQSRRPNTSFCFLDIRSPGLGDTAMYLCATSRGPGTQYFGPGTRLLVL.

Only a few counts were recorded for this clonotype. One base away lies a much larger clone, so this may be a sequencing read error. This chain connects TRBV7-8 to TRBJ1-1; 8 nucleotides align to TRBD1. The CDR3 runs to 15 residues. CDR1 and CDR2 (germline): SGHVS, FQNEAQ. The CDR3 coding sequence is TGTGCCTGCAGCCTGGCAGGGGGCCTGGGCACTGAAGCTTTCTTT. This translates into CACSLAGGLGTEAFF. The entire variable domain, with the rest obtained from reference TRBV7-8 and TRBJ1-1, is as follows: GAGVSQSPRYKVAKRGQDVALRCDPISGHVSLFWYQQALGQGPEFLTYFQNEAQLDKSGLPSDRFFAERPEGSVSTLKIQRTQQEDSAVYLCACSLAGGLGTEAFFGQGTRLTVV.

Worth noting for this clonotype: One base away lies a much larger clone, so this may be a sequencing read error. No conserved phenylalanine or tryptophan ends this CDR3, so it is likely a read error. The chain employs TRBV20-1 and TRBJ1-5, with D possibly matching TRBD1 (5 bases). There are 17 residues in the CDR3. The ends were cut back, 0 bases at V and 0 bases at J, with 15 bases in the middle. The V gene's germline CDR1 is DFQATT and CDR2 SNEGSKA (reference sequence). The CDR3 bases are TGCAGTGCTAGAGAGGCGACAGAGTCTTATAGCAATCAGCCCCAGCATCTT. Amino acid sequence: CSAREATESYSNQPQHL.

This clonotype was recorded many times. This chain links TRBV6-2 or TRBV6-3 with TRBJ1-1, with D unclear. The ends were cut back, 4 bases at V and 8 bases at J, with 11 bases in the middle. The germline V gene encodes CDR1 MNHEY and CDR2 SVGEGT. The CDR3 has 12 amino acids. DNA of the CDR3: TGTGCCAGCAGTTCACAGCCCCCCGAAGCTTTCTTT. Its protein is CASSSQPPEAFF.

This clonotype was found many times. The chain uses TRBV7-8 and TRBJ2-5, with 8 bases fitting TRBD1. CDR3 length equals 14 residues. Germline V gene lookup returns CDR1 SGHVS and CDR2 FQNEAQ. J lost 5 bases, V lost 5 bases, and 7 bases had no gene match. CDR3 sequence: CASSAWDRRETQYF. DNA for the CDR3: TGTGCCAGCAGCGCGTGGGACAGGAGGGAGACCCAGTACTTC.

This clonotype appeared many times. This sequence joins TRBV19 and TRBJ1-5; tentatively, D is TRBD1 (5 bases). V dropped 9 bases and J dropped 7 bases, with 22 bases sitting between them. From germline, CDR1 is LNHDA and CDR2 SQIVND (reference sequence). The CDR3 sequence is 15 residues long. CDR3 DNA: TGTGCCAGGAGGGACGTGGTTAGGGGTAGGCAGCCCCAGCATTTT. Its protein is CARRDVVRGRQPQHF.

This clonotype was picked up a small number of times. The chain carries TRBV13 and TRBJ2-2; 7 bases are shared with TRBD1. The CDR3 is 15 residues long. V lost 4 bases, J lost 6 bases, and 8 bases stayed unmatched. CDR1 and CDR2 from the germline V gene are PRHDT and FYEKMQ (reference sequence). The CDR3 nucleotides are TGTGCCAGCAGCTCGGAACAGGGGTTCGCCGGGGAGCTGTTTTTT. Its protein is CASSSEQGFAGELFF.

On this clonotype itself: A much larger clone lies one base from this, so it may be a read error. This sequence joins TRBV7-2 and TRBJ2-1; D is unclear. Looked up from germline, CDR1 is SGHTA and CDR2 is FQGNSA. The CDR3 loop spans 13 amino acids. The CDR3 DNA reads TGTGCCAGCAGCTTTTCCGATTACAATGAGCAGTCCTTC. This sequence encodes CASSFSDYNEQSF.

The chain employs TRBV29-1 and TRBJ2-2, with D possibly matching TRBD1 (5 bases). The CDR3 extends over 14 amino acids. Germline V gene data show CDR1 as SQVTM and CDR2 as ANQGSEA. V lost 4 bases and J 4 bases, leaving 13 bases between the germline ends. The CDR3 DNA follows: TGCAGCGTTGTGGTGGGGCAGAGCACCGGGGAGCTGTTTTTT. This translates into CSVVVGQSTGELFF.

This clonotype was seen many times. J is TRBJ1-6 and V is TRBV20-1, with 9 bases identical to TRBD1. This CDR3 is 13 amino acids long. Germline V gene sequence: CDR1 DFQATT, CDR2 SNEGSKA (reference sequence). The J segment lost 9 bases and the V segment lost 3 bases, leaving 3 bases of the junction unmatched. The CDR3 loop is CSARDRGGSPLHF. The CDR3 DNA follows: TGCAGTGCTAGGGACAGGGGTGGTTCACCCCTCCACTTT.

This clonotype was recorded at least ten times. The rearrangement uses TRBV9 and TRBJ2-1, with D unclear. Trimming cost V 0 bases and J 1 base, with 5 bases left between them. Germline V gene sequence: CDR1 SGDLS, CDR2 YYNGEE. This CDR3 spans 14 amino acids. Here the CDR3 reads CASSVAGSYNEQFF. The CDR3 region has the DNA TGTGCCAGCAGCGTAGCGGGTTCCTACAATGAGCAGTTCTTC.

As concerns this clonotype: This may come from a read error, since a much larger clone is one base off. The chain combines TRBV20-1 with TRBJ2-7; D is unclear. The CDR3 sequence is 16 residues long. The germline V gene has CDR1 DFQATT and CDR2 SNEGSKA (reference sequence). CDR3 DNA: TGCAGTGCTAGAGCCCTGCCGGACCAATTTGTCTACGAGCGGTACTTC. Translating it yields CSARALPDQFVYERYF.

In this sample, this clonotype turned up many times. The chain couples TRBV28 to TRBJ2-7, with a tentative D call TRBD2 (5 bases). This CDR3 is built from 13 residues. In germline, CDR1 is MDHEN, CDR2 SYDVKM. Trimming shortened V by 8 bases and J by 3 bases, and 14 bases separated the two germline ends. CDR3 loop: CASLGVPIYEQYF. The CDR3 DNA reads TGTGCCAGCCTCGGGGTCCCGATCTACGAGCAGTACTTC.

This clonotype showed up many times. This chain links TRBV6-2 or TRBV6-3 with TRBJ2-7; D remains ambiguous. Germline loops: CDR1 MNHEY, CDR2 SVGEGT. The CDR3 length is 11 residues. Trimming left V 6 bases short and J 5 bases short, with 8 bases between. The CDR3 reads CASSRDDEQYF. The CDR3 nucleotides are TGTGCCAGCAGCCGTGACGACGAGCAGTACTTC.

This chain connects TRBV20-1 to TRBJ2-1, with 9 bases fitting TRBD1. The CDR3 is 15 residues long. Germline V gene lookup returns CDR1 DFQATT and CDR2 SNEGSKA (reference sequence). V lost 5 bases, J lost 2 bases, and 7 bases stayed unmatched. Written as DNA, the CDR3 is TGCAGTGCTCACGACAGGGGGTTTCCCTACAATGAGCAGTTCTTC. Translated: CSAHDRGFPYNEQFF.